The source of this TCR beta chain is a study of blood T cell repertoires in COVID-19 (dated by TCRdb to 2019 to 2021). At the level of the whole study: The collaborator samples originated in the United States, Italy and Spain and spanned the acute and convalescent phases of COVID-19. Where HLA class I and class II types were available, the types were taken from metadata supplied by the sample provider, not from assay-based typing. The samples were drawn from two sources: the first 160 participants of the ongoing ImmuneRACE study, and 950 to 1,500 subjects contributed by 6 global collaborators. The material from the prospective study consisted of cDNA or gDNA derived from T cells, B-cell-depleted T cells, or PBMCs. Subjects who had been exposed to COVID-19, were actively infected with it, or had recovered from it provided the deeply sampled blood TCRbeta repertoires that made up the dataset. The repertoires were made available in a free public database intended to serve as a resource for research on the immune response to SARS-CoV-2. The sample metadata nearly always contained a de-identified subject ID, COVID-19 status, age in years and sex.

Relative to germline, V is 5 bases shorter and J is 0 bases shorter, with 11 bases between their ends. The cysteine opens and the phenylalanine closes a CDR3 of 15 amino acids. Kept here is only the CDR3 DNA, which spans 45 bases and is read in frame from base 1. Via the germline V gene, CDR1 is SGHVS and CDR2 FNYEAQ. Collaborating institutions collected whole blood in K2EDTA tubes following their own protocols. Collaborator samples were shipped for TCRbeta analysis as frozen whole blood, isolated PBMCs, or DNA extracted from either sample type. A note on this clone: No antigen is known for it. No qualities accompany the bases; no much larger clone lies one base away.

What the study reported, not specific to this receptor: Clinical and demographic metadata were provided uncurated, with the amount varying by source and participant.

The immunoSEQ Assay, a bias-controlled multiplex PCR, was used to amplify TCRbeta CDR3 regions from genomic DNA. Turning to the authors' computational methods: The number of nucleated cells in each sample was estimated by amplification of reference gene primers within the assay. To quantify the absolute abundance of each unique TCRbeta CDR3 rearrangement, sequence reads were collapsed and filtered. For each sample, productive Simpson clonality was calculated as the square root of Simpson's diversity index over productive rearrangements. Entries here come from immuneACCESS through TCRdb and include only in-frame sequences with V and J called. Some clones fail to appear in such tables; in the studies checked, an unresolved V gene covers under half of the shortfall, and the cause of the remainder is unknown. V and J calls plus clone size are reproduced from that table; the DNA served to infer D and trimming. This sample comprises some 170,000 clones, more than 75% of them detected only once. 15% to 20% of the sample comes from the top ten.

The clonotype comes from a man aged 55-75 years with active or convalescent COVID-19. The V and J genes are TRBV7-6 and TRBJ2-1; the D region possibly corresponds to TRBD2 (5 bases align). Sequenced input: peripheral blood. The bases read TGTGCCAGCAGCAGTAGCGTATTCTCCTACAATGAGCAGTTCTTC. This encodes CASSSSVFSYNEQFF.